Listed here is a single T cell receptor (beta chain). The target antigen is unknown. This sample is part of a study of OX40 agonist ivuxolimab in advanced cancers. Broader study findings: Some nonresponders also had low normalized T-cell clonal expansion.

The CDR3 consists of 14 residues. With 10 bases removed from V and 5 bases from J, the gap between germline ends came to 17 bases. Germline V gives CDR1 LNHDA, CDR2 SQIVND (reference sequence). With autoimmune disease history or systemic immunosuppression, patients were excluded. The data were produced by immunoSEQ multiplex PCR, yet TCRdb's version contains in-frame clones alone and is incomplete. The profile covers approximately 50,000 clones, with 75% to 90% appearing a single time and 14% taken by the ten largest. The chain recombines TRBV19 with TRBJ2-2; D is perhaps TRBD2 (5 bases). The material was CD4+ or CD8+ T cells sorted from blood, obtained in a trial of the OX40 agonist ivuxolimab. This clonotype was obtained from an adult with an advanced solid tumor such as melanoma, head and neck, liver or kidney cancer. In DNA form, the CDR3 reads TGTGCCACCCACGCCCTAGCTGGAACCGGGGAGCTGTTTTTT. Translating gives CATHALAGTGELFF.